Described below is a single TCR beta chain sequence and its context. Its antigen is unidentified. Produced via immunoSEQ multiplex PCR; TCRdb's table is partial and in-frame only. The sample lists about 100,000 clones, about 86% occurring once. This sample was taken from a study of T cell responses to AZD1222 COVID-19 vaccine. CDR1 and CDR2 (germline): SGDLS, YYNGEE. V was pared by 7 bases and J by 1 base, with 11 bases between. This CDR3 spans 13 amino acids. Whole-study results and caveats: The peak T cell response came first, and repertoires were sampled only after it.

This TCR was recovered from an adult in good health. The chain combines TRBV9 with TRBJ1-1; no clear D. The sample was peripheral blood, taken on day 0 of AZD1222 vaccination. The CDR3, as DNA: TGTGCCAGCGTAGGCGAGGGGAACACTGAAGCTTTCTTT. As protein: CASVGEGNTEAFF.